The 6 T cell receptor beta chains given below trace back to one sample, sequenced in a study of human T cells and chemical hapten exposure. Described time point: patch test 1, 2 weeks after DPC sensitization. As to treatment: therapeutic diphenylcyclopropenone sensitization with weekly scalp DPC. TCRdb ran MiXCR on the RACE reads and lists one entry per CDR3 protein. The repertoire holds around 160,000 distinct CDR3 sequences, about 14% seen once, with less than 2% in the top ten. The material was whole blood, obtained in connection with sensitization to the hapten diphenylcyclopropenone (DPC). The receptors originated from a woman in her 30s with alopecia areata. Some clones in this sample may be carry-over from other donors' samples.

The chain links TRBV15 to TRBJ2-1; D perhaps matches TRBD1 (6 bases). Germline assignment: CDR1 LNHNV and CDR2 YYDKDF (reference sequence). The CDR3 loop spans 17 amino acids. The V end lost 0 bases, the J end lost 7 bases, and 19 bases lay between the germline ends. The DNA of the CDR3 is TGTGCCACCAGCAGAGATAAGGACAGTACTTTTGGGAATGAGCAGTTCTTC. Its translation is CATSRDKDSTFGNEQFF.

The J gene is TRBJ1-1, the V gene TRBV25-1, with D perhaps matching TRBD1 (6 bases). The length of the CDR3 is 15 residues. Trimming took off 5 bases at V and 0 bases at J, with 13 bases between the two ends. The germline gives CDR1 MGHDK, CDR2 SYGVNS. The CDR3 DNA sequence: TGTGCCAGCAGTTCCCACAGGGACTTGAACACTGAAGCTTTCTTT. As protein: CASSSHRDLNTEAFF. Looking up the rest from reference TRBV25-1 and TRBJ1-1 gives the full variable domain: EADIYQTPRYLVIGTGKKITLECSQTMGHDKMYWYQQDPGMELHLIHYSYGVNSTEKGDLSSESTVSRIRTEHFPLTLESARPSHTSQYLCASSSHRDLNTEAFFGQGTRLTVV.

This clonotype was counted between two and nine times. This chain uses TRBV6-1 with TRBJ1-5; no clear D gene. Germline V lookup: CDR1 MNHNS, CDR2 SASEGT. This CDR3 has 13 amino acids. V gave up 6 bases and J gave up 2 bases, with 8 bases separating them. This CDR3 is CASRSQGNQPQHF. In DNA form, the CDR3 reads TGTGCCAGCAGATCTCAGGGCAATCAGCCCCAGCATTTT.

This clonotype was observed a few times. The chain couples TRBV28 to TRBJ2-3; either TRBD1 or TRBD2 may fit D (5 bases each). The CDR3 totals 17 residues. The V and J ends lost 6 bases and 6 bases respectively, with 25 bases between them. The V gene's germline CDR1 is MDHEN and CDR2 SYDVKM. The CDR3 coding sequence is TGTGCCAGCAGGGACCCCCTGGGGACCACCTCTTCGGATACGCAGTATTTT. As protein: CASRDPLGTTSSDTQYF.

This clonotype was seen a few times. This chain links TRBV27 with TRBJ2-1; the match to TRBD2 covers 14 bases. After removal of 10 bases from V and 7 bases from J, the junction contained 6 bases not matched to a gene. CDR3 size: 14 residues. CDR1 is MNHEY and CDR2 is SMNVEV in the germline V gene (reference sequence). This chain's CDR3 is CATRLAGGGNEQFF. The CDR3 DNA sequence: TGTGCCACCCGACTAGCGGGAGGGGGGAATGAGCAGTTCTTC.

There are a few counts of this clonotype. The chain carries TRBV27 and TRBJ1-6, with D uncertain. V shed 1 base and J shed 7 bases, with 11 bases lying between them. Germline V gene data show CDR1 as MNHEY and CDR2 as SMNVEV (reference sequence). This CDR3 has 15 amino acids. CDR3 nucleotides: TGTGCCAGCAGTTTATTGGGAGGGCCGAATTCACCCCTCCACTTT. Amino acid sequence: CASSLLGGPNSPLHF.